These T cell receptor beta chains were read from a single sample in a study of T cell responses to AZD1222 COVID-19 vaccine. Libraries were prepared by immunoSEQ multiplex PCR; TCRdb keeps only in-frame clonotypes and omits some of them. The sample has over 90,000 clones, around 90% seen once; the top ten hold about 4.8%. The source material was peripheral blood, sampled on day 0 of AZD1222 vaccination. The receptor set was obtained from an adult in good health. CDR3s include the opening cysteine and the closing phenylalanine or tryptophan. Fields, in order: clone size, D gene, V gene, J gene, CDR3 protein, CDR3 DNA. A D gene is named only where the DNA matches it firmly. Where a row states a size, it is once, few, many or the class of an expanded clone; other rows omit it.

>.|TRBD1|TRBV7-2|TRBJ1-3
CASSFTTGGSGNTIYF
TGTGCCAGCAGCTTCACGACAGGGGGTAGTGGAAACACCATATATTTT
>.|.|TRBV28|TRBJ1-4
CASSPPTATNEKLFF
TGTGCCAGCAGTCCCCCTACAGCAACTAATGAAAAACTGTTTTTT
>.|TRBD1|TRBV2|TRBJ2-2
CASSRQGAGELFF
TGTGCCAGCAGTAGACAGGGGGCCGGGGAGCTGTTTTTT
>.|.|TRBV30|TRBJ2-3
CACPRGSTDTQYF
TGTGCCTGTCCGCGGGGCTCCACAGATACGCAGTATTTT
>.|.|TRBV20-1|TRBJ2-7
CSASTSYEQYF
TGCAGTGCTAGTACTTCTTACGAGCAGTACTTC
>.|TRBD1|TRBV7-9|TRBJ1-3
CASSFITGEVSGNTIYF
TGTGCCAGCAGCTTTATAACAGGGGAGGTCTCTGGAAACACCATATATTTT
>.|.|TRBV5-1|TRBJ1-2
CASSLDGDYGYTF
TGCGCCAGCAGCTTGGACGGAGACTATGGCTACACCTTC
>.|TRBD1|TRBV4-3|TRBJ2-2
CASSQLGQGAGTGELFF
TGCGCCAGCAGCCAATTGGGACAGGGGGCTGGGACCGGGGAGCTGTTTTTT
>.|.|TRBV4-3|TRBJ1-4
CASSHHTAATNEKLFF
TGCGCCAGCAGCCATCACACAGCCGCAACTAATGAAAAACTGTTTTTT
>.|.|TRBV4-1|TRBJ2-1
CASSQDYNGPEQFF
TGCGCCAGCAGCCAAGACTACAACGGACCTGAGCAGTTCTTC
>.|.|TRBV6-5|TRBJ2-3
CASRPLGSADTQYF
TGTGCCAGCAGGCCCCTCGGGTCTGCAGATACGCAGTATTTT
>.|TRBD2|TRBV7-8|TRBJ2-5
CASSLGTNQETQYF
TGTGCCAGCAGCCTGGGGACTAACCAAGAGACCCAGTACTTC
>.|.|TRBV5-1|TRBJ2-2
CASSPGLRPQRAGELFF
TGCGCCAGCAGCCCGGGGTTGAGGCCTCAGAGGGCCGGGGAGCTGTTTTTT
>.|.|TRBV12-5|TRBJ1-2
CASGLGESYGYTF
TGTGCTAGTGGTTTAGGGGAGAGCTATGGCTACACCTTC
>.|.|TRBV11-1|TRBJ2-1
CASSLDRRQEQFF
TGTGCCAGCAGCTTAGACCGCCGTCAGGAGCAGTTCTTC
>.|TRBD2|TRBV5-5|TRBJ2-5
CASSFSSGEQETQYF
TGTGCCAGCAGCTTTTCTAGCGGGGAGCAAGAGACCCAGTACTTC
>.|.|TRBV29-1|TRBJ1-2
CSVEERGSKGYTF
TGCAGCGTTGAAGAACGAGGGAGCAAAGGCTACACCTTC
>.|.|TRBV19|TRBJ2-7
CASTGAGNPYEQYF
TGTGCCAGTACCGGGGCAGGGAACCCCTACGAGCAGTACTTC
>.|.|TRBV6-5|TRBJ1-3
CASSSPGGSGNTIYF
TGTGCCAGCAGTTCACCCGGGGGCTCTGGAAACACCATATATTTT
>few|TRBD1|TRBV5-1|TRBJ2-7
CASSLGTGRLYEQYF
TGCGCCAGCAGCTTGGGGACAGGGAGGCTTTACGAGCAGTACTTC
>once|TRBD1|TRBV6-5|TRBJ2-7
CASSYSRTGTYEQYF
TGTGCCAGCAGTTACTCGCGGACAGGCACCTACGAGCAGTACTTC
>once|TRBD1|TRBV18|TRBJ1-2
CASSPRDRIYGYTF
TGTGCCAGCTCACCCCGGGACAGAATCTATGGCTACACCTTC
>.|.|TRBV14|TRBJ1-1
CASSQWGINTEAFF
TGTGCCAGCAGCCAATGGGGGATTAACACTGAAGCTTTCTTT
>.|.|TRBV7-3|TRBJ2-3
CASSFGATDTQYF
TGTGCCAGCAGCTTCGGGGCCACAGATACGCAGTATTTT
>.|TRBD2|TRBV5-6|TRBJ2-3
CASSQLAGGTLYTDTQYF
TGTGCCAGCAGCCAACTAGCGGGGGGGACGCTTTACACAGATACGCAGTATTTT
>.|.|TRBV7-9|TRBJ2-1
CASSLSGTGQFF
TGTGCCAGCAGCCTTTCCGGGACGGGGCAGTTCTTC
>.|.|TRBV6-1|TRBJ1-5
CASSDGDYSNQPQHF
TGTGCCAGCAGTGACGGGGATTATAGCAATCAGCCCCAGCATTTT
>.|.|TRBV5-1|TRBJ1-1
CASSPGWGGTEAFF
TGCGCCAGCAGCCCCGGATGGGGAGGCACTGAAGCTTTCTTT
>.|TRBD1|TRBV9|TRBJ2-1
CASSVADRGTYNEQFF
TGTGCCAGCAGCGTAGCCGACAGGGGAACCTACAATGAGCAGTTCTTC
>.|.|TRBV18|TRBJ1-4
CASSPPGGDNEKLFF
TGTGCCAGCTCACCACCCGGGGGTGATAATGAAAAACTGTTTTTT
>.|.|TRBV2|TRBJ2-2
CASSEFRVAYTGELFF
TGTGCCAGCAGTGAATTCAGGGTTGCCTACACCGGGGAGCTGTTTTTT
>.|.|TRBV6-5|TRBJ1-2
CASSYSRGYGYTF
TGTGCCAGCAGTTACTCGAGAGGGTATGGCTACACCTTC
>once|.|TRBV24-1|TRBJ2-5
CATSGEGSETQYF
TGTGCCACCAGTGGCGAGGGGTCCGAGACCCAGTACTTC
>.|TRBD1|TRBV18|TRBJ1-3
CASSPQGVTVSGNTIYF
TGTGCCAGCTCGCCCCAGGGGGTGACGGTCTCTGGAAACACCATATATTTT
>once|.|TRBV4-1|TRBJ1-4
CASSQVGVREKLFF
TGCGCCAGCAGCCAAGTTGGCGTGAGAGAAAAACTGTTTTTT
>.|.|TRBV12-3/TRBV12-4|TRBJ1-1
CASTSRWTEAFF
TGTGCCAGCACTTCTAGGTGGACTGAAGCTTTCTTT
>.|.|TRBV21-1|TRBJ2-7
CASSSPGRNPGDYEQYF
TGTGCCAGCAGCTCGCCGGGACGCAACCCCGGCGACTACGAGCAGTACTTC
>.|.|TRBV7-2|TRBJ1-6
CASSLALGQVNSPLHF
TGTGCCAGCAGCTTAGCGCTGGGGCAGGTTAATTCACCCCTCCACTTT
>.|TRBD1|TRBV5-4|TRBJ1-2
CASSPGTGEGYTF
TGTGCCAGCAGCCCCGGGACAGGGGAGGGCTACACCTTC
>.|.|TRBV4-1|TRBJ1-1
CASSPQGFEAFF
TGCGCCAGCAGCCCGCAAGGGTTTGAAGCTTTCTTT
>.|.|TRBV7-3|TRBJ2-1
CASSPTGTFLFF
TGTGCCAGCAGCCCGACCGGGACCTTCCTTTTCTTC
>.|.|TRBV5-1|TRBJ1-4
CASSLGQAREKLFF
TGCGCCAGCAGCTTGGGACAGGCTCGTGAAAAACTGTTTTTT
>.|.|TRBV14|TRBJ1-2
CASSQETFTGYTF
TGTGCCAGCAGCCAAGAAACGTTCACTGGCTACACCTTC
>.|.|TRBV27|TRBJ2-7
CASSSGYEQYF
TGTGCCAGCAGTTCCGGCTACGAGCAGTACTTC
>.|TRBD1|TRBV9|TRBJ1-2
CASSALGTDYGYTF
TGTGCCAGCAGCGCGCTAGGGACAGACTATGGCTACACCTTC
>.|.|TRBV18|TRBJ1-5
CASSLAGQSNQPQHF
TGTGCCAGCTCACTGGCTGGACAATCAAATCAGCCCCAGCATTTT
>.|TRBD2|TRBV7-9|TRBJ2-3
CASSLASGGAGDTQYF
TGTGCCAGCAGCTTAGCGAGCGGGGGGGCGGGAGATACGCAGTATTTT
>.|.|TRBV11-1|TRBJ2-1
CASSLAPSGGWNEQFF
TGTGCCAGCAGCTTAGCGCCGAGTGGGGGTTGGAATGAGCAGTTCTTC
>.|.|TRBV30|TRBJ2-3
CAWTISAPSTDTQYF
TGTGCCTGGACTATCTCGGCACCTAGCACAGATACGCAGTATTTT
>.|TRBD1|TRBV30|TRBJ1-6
CAWTDRAEGSPLHF
TGTGCCTGGACAGACAGGGCAGAAGGTTCACCCCTCCACTTT
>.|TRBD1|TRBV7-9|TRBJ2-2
CASSASGTANTGELFF
TGTGCCAGCAGCGCGTCCGGGACAGCCAACACCGGGGAGCTGTTTTTT
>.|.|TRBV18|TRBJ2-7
CASSQGVPTYEQYF
TGTGCCAGCTCACAGGGGGTCCCAACCTACGAGCAGTACTTC